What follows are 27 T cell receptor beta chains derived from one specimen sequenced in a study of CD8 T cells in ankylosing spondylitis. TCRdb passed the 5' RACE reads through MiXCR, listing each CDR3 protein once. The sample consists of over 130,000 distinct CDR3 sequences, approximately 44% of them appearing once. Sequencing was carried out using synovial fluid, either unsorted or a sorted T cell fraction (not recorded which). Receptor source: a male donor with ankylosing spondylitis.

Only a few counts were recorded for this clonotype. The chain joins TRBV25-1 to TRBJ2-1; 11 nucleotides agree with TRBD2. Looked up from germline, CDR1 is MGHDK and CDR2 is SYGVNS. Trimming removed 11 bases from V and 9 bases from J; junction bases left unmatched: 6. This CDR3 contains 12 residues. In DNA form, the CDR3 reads TGTGCCGCGACTAGCGGGAACGGTGAGCAGTTCTTC. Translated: CAATSGNGEQFF. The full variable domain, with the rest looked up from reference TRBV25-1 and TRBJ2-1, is EADIYQTPRYLVIGTGKKITLECSQTMGHDKMYWYQQDPGMELHLIHYSYGVNSTEKGDLSSESTVSRIRTEHFPLTLESARPSHTSQYLCAATSGNGEQFFGPGTRLTVL.

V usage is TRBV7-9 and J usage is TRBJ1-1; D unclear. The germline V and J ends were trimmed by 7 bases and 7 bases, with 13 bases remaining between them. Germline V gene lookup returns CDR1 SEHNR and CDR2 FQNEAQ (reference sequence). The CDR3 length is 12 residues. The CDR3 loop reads CASTKMMDEAFF. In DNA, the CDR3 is TGTGCCAGCACCAAGATGATGGATGAAGCTTTCTTT. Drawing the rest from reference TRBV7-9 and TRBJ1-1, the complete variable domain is DTGVSQNPRHKITKRGQNVTFRCDPISEHNRLYWYRQTLGQGPEFLTYFQNEAQLEKSRLLSDRFSAERPKGSFSTLEIQRTEQGDSAMYLCASTKMMDEAFFGQGTRLTVV.

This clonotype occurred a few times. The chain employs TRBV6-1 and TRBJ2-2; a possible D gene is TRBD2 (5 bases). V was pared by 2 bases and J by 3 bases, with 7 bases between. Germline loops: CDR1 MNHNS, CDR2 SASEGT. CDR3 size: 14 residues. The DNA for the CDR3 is TGTGCCAGCAGTGAAAAGGGAGACACCGGGGAGCTGTTTTTT. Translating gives CASSEKGDTGELFF.

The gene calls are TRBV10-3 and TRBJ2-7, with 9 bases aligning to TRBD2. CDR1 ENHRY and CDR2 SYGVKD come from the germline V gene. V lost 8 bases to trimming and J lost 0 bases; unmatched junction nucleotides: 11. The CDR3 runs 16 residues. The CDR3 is CAIGRLAGATSYEQYF. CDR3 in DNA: TGTGCCATCGGCAGGTTAGCGGGGGCCACCTCCTACGAGCAGTACTTC.

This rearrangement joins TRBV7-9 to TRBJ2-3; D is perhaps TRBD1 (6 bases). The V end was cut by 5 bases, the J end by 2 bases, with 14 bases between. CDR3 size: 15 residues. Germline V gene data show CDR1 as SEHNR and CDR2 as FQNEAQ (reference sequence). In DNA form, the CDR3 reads TGTGCCAGCAGCCCGGCAGGGGTTTCCACAGATACGCAGTATTTT. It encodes CASSPAGVSTDTQYF.

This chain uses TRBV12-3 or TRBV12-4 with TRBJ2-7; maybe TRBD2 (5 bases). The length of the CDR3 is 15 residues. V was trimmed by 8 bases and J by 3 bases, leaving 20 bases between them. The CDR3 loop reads CASGLDSVWGYEQYF. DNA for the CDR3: TGTGCCAGCGGCTTGGACTCCGTCTGGGGCTACGAGCAGTACTTC.

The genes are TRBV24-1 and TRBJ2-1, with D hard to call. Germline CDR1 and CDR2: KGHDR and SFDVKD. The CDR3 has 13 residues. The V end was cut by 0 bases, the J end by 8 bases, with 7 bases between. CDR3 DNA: TGTGCCACCAGTGATTTGTTCGGATATGAGCAGTTCTTC. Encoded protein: CATSDLFGYEQFF.

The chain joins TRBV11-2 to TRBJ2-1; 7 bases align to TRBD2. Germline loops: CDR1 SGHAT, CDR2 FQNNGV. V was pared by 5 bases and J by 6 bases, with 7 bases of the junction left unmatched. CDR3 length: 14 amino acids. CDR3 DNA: TGTGCCAGCAGCACGGGACTACCTCCCAATGAGCAGTTCTTC. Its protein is CASSTGLPPNEQFF.

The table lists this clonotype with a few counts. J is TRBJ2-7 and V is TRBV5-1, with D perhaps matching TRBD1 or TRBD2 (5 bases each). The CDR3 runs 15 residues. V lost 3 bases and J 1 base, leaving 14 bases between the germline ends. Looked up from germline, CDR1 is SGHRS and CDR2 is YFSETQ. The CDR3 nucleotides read TGCGCCAGCAGCTGGGGACGCCCTTTTTCCTACGAGCAGTACTTC. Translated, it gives CASSWGRPFSYEQYF.

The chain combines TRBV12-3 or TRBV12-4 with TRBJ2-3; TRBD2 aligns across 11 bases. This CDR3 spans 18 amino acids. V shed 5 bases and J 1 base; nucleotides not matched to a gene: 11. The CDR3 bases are TGTGCCAGCAGTCCCGGACTAGCGGGCCCTTGTTGCACAGATACGCAGTATTTT. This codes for CASSPGLAGPCCTDTQYF.

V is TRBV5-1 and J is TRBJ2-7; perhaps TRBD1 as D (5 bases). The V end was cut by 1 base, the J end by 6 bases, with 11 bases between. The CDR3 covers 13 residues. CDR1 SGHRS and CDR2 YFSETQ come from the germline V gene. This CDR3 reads CASSLWSGPEQYF. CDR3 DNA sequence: TGCGCCAGCAGCTTGTGGTCAGGGCCCGAGCAGTACTTC. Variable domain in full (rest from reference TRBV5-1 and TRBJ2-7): KAGVTQTPRYLIKTRGQQVTLSCSPISGHRSVSWYQQTPGQGLQFLFEYFSETQRNKGNFPGRFSGRQFSNSRSEMNVSTLELGDSALYLCASSLWSGPEQYFGPGTRLTVT.

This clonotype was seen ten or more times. In nucleotides, the CDR3 is TGTGCCAGCAGCTTTCTAATTGAAGGGGTCAACACTGAAGCTTTCTTT. Translating it yields CASSFLIEGVNTEAFF. The chain couples TRBV7-9 to TRBJ1-1, with a weak D call TRBD1 (5 bases). Trimming left V 3 bases short and J 2 bases short, with 16 bases between. Per germline, CDR1 SEHNR and CDR2 FQNEAQ (reference sequence). This CDR3 is built from 16 residues.

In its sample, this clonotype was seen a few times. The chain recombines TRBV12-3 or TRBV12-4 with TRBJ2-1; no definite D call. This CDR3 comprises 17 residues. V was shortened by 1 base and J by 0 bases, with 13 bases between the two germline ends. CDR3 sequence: CASSLGRKPGSYNEQFF. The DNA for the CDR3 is TGTGCCAGCAGTTTAGGCCGTAAACCTGGCTCCTACAATGAGCAGTTCTTC.

CDR3 loop: CASSIWSVSYNEQFF. CDR3 in DNA: TGTGCCAGTAGTATTTGGTCAGTCTCCTACAATGAGCAGTTCTTC. The chain combines TRBV19 with TRBJ2-1; D not certain. Deletions cut 3 bases from V and 0 bases from J, with 9 bases between. CDR1 is LNHDA and CDR2 is SQIVND in the germline V gene (reference sequence). The CDR3 totals 15 residues.

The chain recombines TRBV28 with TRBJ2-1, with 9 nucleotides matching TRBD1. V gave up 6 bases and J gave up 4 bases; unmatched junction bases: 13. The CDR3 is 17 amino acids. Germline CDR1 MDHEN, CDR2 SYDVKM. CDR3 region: CASSWTGVWVLYNEQFF. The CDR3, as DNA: TGTGCCAGCAGCTGGACAGGGGTTTGGGTTTTATACAATGAGCAGTTCTTC.

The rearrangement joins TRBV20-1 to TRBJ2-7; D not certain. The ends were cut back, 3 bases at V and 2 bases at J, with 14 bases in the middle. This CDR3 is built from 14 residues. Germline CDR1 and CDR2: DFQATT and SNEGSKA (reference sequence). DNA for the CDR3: TGCAGTGCTAGGACCTCAGACGGAACCTACGAGCAGTACTTC. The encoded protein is CSARTSDGTYEQYF.

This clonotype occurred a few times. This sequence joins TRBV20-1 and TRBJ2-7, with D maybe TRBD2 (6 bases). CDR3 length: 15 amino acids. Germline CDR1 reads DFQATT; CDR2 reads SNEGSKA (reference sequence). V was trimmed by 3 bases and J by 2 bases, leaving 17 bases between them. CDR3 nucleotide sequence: TGCAGTGCTAGGGAACTAGCCCGTTCTCCCTACGAGCAGTACTTC. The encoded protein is CSARELARSPYEQYF.

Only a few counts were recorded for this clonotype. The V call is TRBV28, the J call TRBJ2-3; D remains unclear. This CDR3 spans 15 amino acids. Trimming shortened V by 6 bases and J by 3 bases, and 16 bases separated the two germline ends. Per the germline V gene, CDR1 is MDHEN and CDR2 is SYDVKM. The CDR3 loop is CASRLGAYLTDTQYF. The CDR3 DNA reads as TGTGCCAGCAGGCTCGGAGCGTATTTGACAGATACGCAGTATTTT.

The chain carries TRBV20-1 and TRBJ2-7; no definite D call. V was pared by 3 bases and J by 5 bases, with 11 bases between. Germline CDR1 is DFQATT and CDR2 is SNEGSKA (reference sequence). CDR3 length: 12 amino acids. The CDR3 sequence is CSASRKVHEQYF. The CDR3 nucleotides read TGCAGTGCTAGCCGGAAAGTCCACGAGCAGTACTTC.

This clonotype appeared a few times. The CDR3 loop is CASSLVTGAPKNIQYF. The CDR3 DNA sequence: TGTGCCAGCAGTTTAGTGACAGGGGCACCCAAAAACATTCAGTACTTC. The chain combines TRBV12-3 or TRBV12-4 with TRBJ2-4; 8 bases match TRBD1. V was pared by 1 base and J by 2 bases, with 4 bases of the junction left unmatched. The length of the CDR3 is 16 residues.

The CDR3 region is CASSVWASGGNEQFF. CDR3 nucleotide sequence: TGTGCCAGCAGCGTATGGGCTAGCGGGGGAAATGAGCAGTTCTTC. V and J are TRBV9 and TRBJ2-1; 10 bases match TRBD2. V was pared by 1 base and J by 7 bases, with 5 bases of the junction left unmatched. This CDR3 is built from 15 residues. Germline loops: CDR1 SGDLS, CDR2 YYNGEE.

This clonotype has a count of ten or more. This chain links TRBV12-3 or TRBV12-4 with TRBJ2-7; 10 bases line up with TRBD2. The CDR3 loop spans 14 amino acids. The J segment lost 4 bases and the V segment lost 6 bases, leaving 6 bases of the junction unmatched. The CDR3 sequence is CASSASGSEYEQYF. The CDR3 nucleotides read TGTGCCAGCAGCGCTAGCGGGAGTGAATACGAGCAGTACTTC.

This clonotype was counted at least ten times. The CDR3 DNA is TGTGCCAGCAGCTTGGGAGCCGGACAGACTGAAGCTTTCTTT. Protein: CASSLGAGQTEAFF. This chain joins TRBV5-6 and TRBJ1-1, with a tentative D call TRBD1 (6 bases). CDR3 size: 14 residues. The V and J ends lost 0 bases and 5 bases respectively, with 11 bases between them. Germline-derived CDR1 and CDR2 are SGHDT and YYEEEE.

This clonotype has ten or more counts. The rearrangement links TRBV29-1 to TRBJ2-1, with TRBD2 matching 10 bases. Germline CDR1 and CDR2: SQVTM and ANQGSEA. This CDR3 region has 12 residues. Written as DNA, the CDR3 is TGCGTAGCTAGCGGGGGATACAATGAGCAGTTCTTC. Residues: CVASGGYNEQFF.

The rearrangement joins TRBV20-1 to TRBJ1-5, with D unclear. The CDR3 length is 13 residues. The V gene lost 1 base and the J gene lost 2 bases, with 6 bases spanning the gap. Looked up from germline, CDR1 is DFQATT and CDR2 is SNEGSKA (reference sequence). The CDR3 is CSARVLGNQPQHF. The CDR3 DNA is TGCAGTGCTAGAGTGTTGGGCAATCAGCCCCAGCATTTT.

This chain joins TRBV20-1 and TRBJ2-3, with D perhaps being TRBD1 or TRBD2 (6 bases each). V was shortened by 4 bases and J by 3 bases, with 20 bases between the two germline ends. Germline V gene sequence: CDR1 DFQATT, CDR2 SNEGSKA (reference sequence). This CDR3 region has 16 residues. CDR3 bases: TGCAGTGCTACCTACGCCGGGGGCCCCGCGACAGATACGCAGTATTTT. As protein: CSATYAGGPATDTQYF.

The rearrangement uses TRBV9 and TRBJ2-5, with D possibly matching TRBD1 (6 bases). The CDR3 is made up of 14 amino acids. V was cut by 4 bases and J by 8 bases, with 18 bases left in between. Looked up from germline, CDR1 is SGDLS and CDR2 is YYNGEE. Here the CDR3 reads CASSPHDEQGTQYF. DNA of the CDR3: TGTGCCAGCAGCCCGCACGACGAACAGGGAACCCAGTACTTC.